This is a list of T cell receptor beta chains from one sample in a study of shared clonotypes between healthy human individuals. The data were produced by immunoSEQ multiplex PCR, yet TCRdb's version contains in-frame clones alone and is incomplete. The sample has approximately 100,000 clones, approximately 70% seen once. The source material was memory CD8+ T cells sorted from blood. All receptors derive from a woman aged 25 to 39 in good health. Each CDR3 is given with its conserved first and last residue. A D gene is named only where the DNA matches it firmly. The size of a clone is reported for some rows only, either as once, few or many, or as a class for expanded clones.

.,TRBV2,TRBJ1-1,.,12,TGTGCCAGCACTGACAGCACCCTTTCAGCTTTCTTT,CASTDSTLSAFF
.,TRBV5-6,TRBJ1-2,.,14,TGTGCCAGCAGCTTGACGCAGGGCGCTGTTGGCTACACCTTC,CASSLTQGAVGYTF
.,TRBV23-1,TRBJ2-1,.,14,TGCGCCAGCAGTCAATCTAGCGACGGCAATGAGCAGTTCTTC,CASSQSSDGNEQFF
.,TRBV4-2,TRBJ2-1,TRBD2,15,TGTGCCAGCAGCCAAGCGCGCGGGAGTAGGAATGAGCAGTTCTTC,CASSQARGSRNEQFF
.,TRBV29-1,TRBJ2-5,.,14,TGCAGCGTTGAACTCCCCAACCTCCAAGAGACCCAGTACTTC,CSVELPNLQETQYF
.,TRBV5-1,TRBJ2-1,TRBD2,15,TGCGCCAGCAGCCCCAGTTCGGGGGGGTACAATGAGCAGTTCTTC,CASSPSSGGYNEQFF
.,TRBV15,TRBJ1-2,.,12,TGTGCCACCAGCGGCTTCTTTTCTGGCTACACCTTC,CATSGFFSGYTF
.,TRBV5-4,TRBJ1-1,.,13,TGTGCCAGCAGCTTGAAAATGAACACTGAAGCTTTCTTT,CASSLKMNTEAFF
.,TRBV2,TRBJ2-6,.,14,TGTGCCAGCAGTGAGAGGTCTGGGGCCAACGTCCTGACTTTC,CASSERSGANVLTF
once,TRBV29-1,TRBJ2-1,.,12,TGCAGCGTTGACTCTACCCACAATGAGCAGTTCTTC,CSVDSTHNEQFF
few,TRBV7-9,TRBJ2-6,.,18,TGTGCCAGCAGCCCGCCACGTCCTACCCTCTCTGGGGCCAACGTCCTGACTTTC,CASSPPRPTLSGANVLTF
few,TRBV5-1,TRBJ2-7,TRBD1,16,TGCGCCAGCAGCTCGCTCGGGACAGCCGAGGGGTACGAGCAGTACTTC,CASSSLGTAEGYEQYF
many,TRBV7-2,TRBJ2-3,TRBD2,20,TGTGCCAGCAGCTTAGCGGGACTAGCGGGAGAGGAGTGGGACACAGATACGCAGTATTTT,CASSLAGLAGEEWDTDTQYF
once,TRBV7-8,TRBJ1-2,TRBD1,17,TGTGCCAGCAGCTTAGAAGTTCTCGGGACAGGGCTTTATGGCTACACCTTC,CASSLEVLGTGLYGYTF
.,TRBV11-1,TRBJ2-5,TRBD2,15,TGTGCCAGCAGCGCCGGGACTAGCGGACAAGAGACCCAGTACTTC,CASSAGTSGQETQYF
.,TRBV6-4,TRBJ2-3,TRBD1,15,TGTGCCAGCAGTGACTCGAACCAGGGGGCAGATACGCAGTATTTT,CASSDSNQGADTQYF
.,TRBV10-3,TRBJ2-5,.,15,TGTGCCATCAGTGAGTCGGTTACCCGGTTGGAGACCCAGTACTTC,CAISESVTRLETQYF
.,TRBV28,TRBJ2-5,.,15,TGTGCCAGCAGTTTATCCAGAAGAGAAAAAGAGACCCAGTACTTC,CASSLSRREKETQYF
.,TRBV1,TRBJ2-5,.,13,TGCACCAGCAGCCAAGGAGGGGGTGAGACCCAGTACTTC,CTSSQGGGETQYF
.,TRBV7-8,TRBJ2-3,.,15,TGTGCCAGCATCTACCAGTCCCTCTACACAGATACGCAGTATTTT,CASIYQSLYTDTQYF
.,TRBV18,TRBJ1-2,.,16,TGTGCCAGCTCACCACCGCGGGGGCACTCTAACTATGGCTACACCTTC,CASSPPRGHSNYGYTF
.,TRBV28,TRBJ2-5,.,15,TGTGCCAGCAGTTACTGGGGGGGCGCCCTGGAGACCCAGTACTTC,CASSYWGGALETQYF
.,TRBV7-9,TRBJ2-3,.,15,TGTGCCAGCAGCCCGGAGTGGGAGCCGACAGATACGCAGTATTTT,CASSPEWEPTDTQYF
once,TRBV6-6,TRBJ2-7,.,15,TGTGCCAGCAGTTACTCGATTAGCGGCTCCTACGAGCAGTACTTC,CASSYSISGSYEQYF